Listed below are T cell receptor beta chains from one sample, sequenced in a study of Graves' ophthalmopathy and Graves' hyperthyroidism. TCRdb redid the calling of the multiplex PCR reads with MiXCR, one entry per CDR3 protein. This sample has approximately 540,000 distinct CDR3 sequences, with just under 40% found just once. Sequencing was done on a sample of peripheral blood or thyroid tissue (not recorded which). Receptors originate from an adult man with Graves' hyperthyroidism. CDR3s include the opening cysteine and the closing phenylalanine or tryptophan. The order of the fields is J gene, V gene, D gene, clone size, CDR3 DNA, CDR3 protein. A D gene is named only where the DNA matches it firmly. Size values are once, few and many counts, or a class for expanded clones, and some rows have none.

>TRBJ1-1|TRBV7-9|NA|many
TGTGCCAGCAGCCAAAACACCAGGGTCGGAGCTTTCTTT
CASSQNTRVGAFF
>TRBJ1-2|TRBV24-1|TRBD1|NA
TGTGCCACCAGTGATTTTGGGACAGGGGAGATGGGCTACACCTTC
CATSDFGTGEMGYTF
>TRBJ2-7|TRBV27|TRBD1|once
TGTGCCAGCAGTTTATCCCAGGGGGCGTACGGGCAGTACTTC
CASSLSQGAYGQYF
>TRBJ2-3|TRBV25-1|TRBD2|NA
TGTGCTAGATTAGCGGGAGTTTGGGATACGCAGTATTTT
CARLAGVWDTQYF
>TRBJ1-2|TRBV28|NA|NA
TGTGCCAGCAGTTTAGGGGTCCCCCCTGGCTACACCTTC
CASSLGVPPGYTF
>TRBJ1-1|TRBV29-1|NA|NA
TGCAGCTCCTCATCTTTCAGTTTGAACACTGAAGCTTTCTTT
CSSSSFSLNTEAFF
>TRBJ1-5|TRBV2|NA|NA
TGTGCCAGCAGTGCTGAGACAGGTTCAGCCCAGCCCCAGCATTTT
CASSAETGSAQPQHF
>TRBJ1-1|TRBV3-1|NA|NA
TGTGCCAGCAGCCCGTTTTTCGGGGGTATGAACACTGAAGCTTTCTTT
CASSPFFGGMNTEAFF
>TRBJ1-5|TRBV7-2|NA|NA
TGTGCCAGCAGCTTGGGACTAGCAGCCTACGAGCATTTT
CASSLGLAAYEHF
>TRBJ2-2|TRBV5-1|NA|NA
TGCGCCAGCAGCTCGTCCCTGGTGCACGGGGAGCTGTTTTTT
CASSSSLVHGELFF
>TRBJ1-3|TRBV7-8|NA|many
TGTGCCAGCAGCGGACTGCCAAGTTGGAACACCATATATTTT
CASSGLPSWNTIYF
>TRBJ1-2|TRBV2|NA|many
TGTGCCAGCAGTGATCTAACAGGAGTCTATGGCTACACCTTC
CASSDLTGVYGYTF